These 32 T cell receptor beta chains originate from one sample sequenced in a study of blood T cell repertoires in COVID-19. The repertoire was sequenced with immunoSEQ multiplex PCR; TCRdb's copy has only in-frame clones and lacks some. The profile covers 350,000 to 450,000 clones, with 70% to 90% appearing a single time and around 1.5% taken by the ten largest. The sample was PBMCs or T cells enriched from blood (not recorded which). These receptors were obtained from a young woman who had been exposed to COVID-19.

The sample holds a few counts of this clone. The rearrangement links TRBV12-3 or TRBV12-4 to TRBJ1-1; D unresolved. Trimming removed 7 bases from V and 2 bases from J, with 11 bases in between. This CDR3 comprises 13 residues. Here the CDR3 reads CASTNGPNTEAFF. The CDR3 DNA is TGTGCCAGCACCAACGGTCCAAACACTGAAGCTTTCTTT.

The chain carries TRBV6-6 and TRBJ2-7; 7 bases match TRBD1. The trim removed 2 bases at V and 5 bases at J, leaving 6 bases unmatched. This CDR3 contains 14 residues. Per the germline V gene, CDR1 is MNHNY and CDR2 is SVGAGI (reference sequence). CDR3 DNA: TGTGCCAGCAGTTACCCTACACAGGGGAACGAGCAGTACTTC. It codes for CASSYPTQGNEQYF.

This chain connects TRBV28 to TRBJ2-3; 10 bases match TRBD2. Per germline, CDR1 MDHEN and CDR2 SYDVKM. The J segment lost 6 bases and the V segment lost 1 base, leaving 13 bases of the junction unmatched. This CDR3 region has 18 residues. CDR3 protein: CASSLLPILAGSEDTQYF. CDR3 DNA: TGTGCCAGCAGTTTATTACCAATACTAGCGGGATCGGAGGATACGCAGTATTTT.

V gene TRBV27 combines with J gene TRBJ2-7; 9 bases are shared with TRBD1. Trimming cost V 5 bases and J 4 bases; bases outside gene matches: 3. This CDR3 region has 13 residues. Germline V gives CDR1 MNHEY, CDR2 SMNVEV (reference sequence). The CDR3 coding sequence is TGTGCCAGCAGTCCCGGGACAGGGTACGAGCAGTACTTC. Its protein product is CASSPGTGYEQYF.

V is TRBV28 and J is TRBJ1-2, with D perhaps TRBD1 (5 bases). V lost 2 bases and J 1 base, leaving 11 bases between the germline ends. The V gene's germline CDR1 is MDHEN and CDR2 SYDVKM. The CDR3 is made up of 15 amino acids. In nucleotides, the CDR3 is TGTGCCAGCAGTTTAGGAATCGACAGTAACTATGGCTACACCTTC. This codes for CASSLGIDSNYGYTF.

The chain joins TRBV28 to TRBJ1-2, with 8 bases lining up with TRBD1. After removal of 6 bases from V and 8 bases from J, the junction contained 5 bases not matched to a gene. CDR1 is MDHEN, CDR2 SYDVKM, per germline. This CDR3 has 12 residues. The CDR3 sequence is CASSSTGAGYTF. CDR3 DNA sequence: TGTGCCAGCAGCTCGACAGGGGCCGGCTACACCTTC.

V is TRBV28 and J is TRBJ2-1; 8 positions agree with TRBD2. V dropped 7 bases and J dropped 0; count of bases not matched to a gene: 26. Per germline, CDR1 MDHEN and CDR2 SYDVKM. The CDR3 is made up of 22 amino acids. In nucleotides, the CDR3 is TGTGCCAGCACCATTGCCCGGGCAGTTCCTTGGACTAGCTCAGGCTCCTACAATGAGCAGTTCTTC. The encoded protein is CASTIARAVPWTSSGSYNEQFF.

A single count supports this clone. The genes are TRBV2 and TRBJ1-2; D remains unclear. Germline assignment: CDR1 SNHLY and CDR2 FYNNEI. This CDR3 has 12 amino acids. The V end was cut by 10 bases, the J end by 4 bases, with 13 bases between. This CDR3 is CAIKRSTYGYTF. The CDR3 nucleotides read TGTGCCATCAAACGGTCCACCTATGGCTACACCTTC.

V and J are TRBV18 and TRBJ1-2; 9 bases are shared with TRBD1. V was clipped by 8 bases and J by 7 bases; unmatched bases: 17. The germline gives CDR1 KGHSH, CDR2 LQKENI. The CDR3 consists of 16 residues. CDR3 bases: TGTGCCAGCACCACACCCCAGGGACAGGGTTACTCTGGCTACACCTTC. This gives the protein CASTTPQGQGYSGYTF.

The rearrangement links TRBV27 to TRBJ2-7; no clear D. This CDR3 is built from 13 residues. Per the germline V gene, CDR1 is MNHEY and CDR2 is SMNVEV (reference sequence). V lost 2 bases and J lost 7, with 12 bases in between. The chain's CDR3 is CASSLTASREQYF. CDR3 sequence (DNA): TGTGCCAGCAGTTTAACCGCTTCTCGGGAGCAGTACTTC.

The rearrangement links TRBV5-1 to TRBJ2-7, with 8 positions matching TRBD1. Trimming took 4 bases from V and 6 from J; bases not matched to a gene: 6. The CDR3 runs to 13 residues. Germline-derived CDR1 and CDR2 are SGHRS and YFSETQ. CDR3 DNA: TGCGCCAGCAGCATAGGACAGGGCTTCGAGCAGTACTTC. It is translated as CASSIGQGFEQYF.

This chain joins TRBV14 and TRBJ2-1, with 10 bases identical to TRBD1. The CDR3 contains 18 residues. CDR1 is SGHDN, CDR2 FVKESK, per germline. Losses at the gene ends were 2 bases for V and 2 bases for J; bases not matched to a gene: 9. The CDR3 nucleotides are TGTGCCAGCAGCCAATACCACCCCGGGACAGGGGCCTACAATGAGCAGTTCTTC. It translates to CASSQYHPGTGAYNEQFF. Drawing the rest from reference TRBV14 and TRBJ2-1, the complete variable domain is EAGVTQFPSHSVIEKGQTVTLRCDPISGHDNLYWYRRVMGKEIKFLLHFVKESKQDESGMPNNRFLAERTGGTYSTLKVQPAELEDSGVYFCASSQYHPGTGAYNEQFFGPGTRLTVL.

The chain has TRBV11-2 and TRBJ2-7; a weak D match, TRBD2 (5 bases). CDR1 and CDR2 from the germline V gene are SGHAT and FQNNGV. The CDR3 is 15 residues long. V was pared by 6 bases and J by 0 bases, with 15 bases between. Here the CDR3 DNA reads TGTGCCAGCAGTAGAGCCCTAGGGAGCTCCTACGAGCAGTACTTC. Residues: CASSRALGSSYEQYF.

Here the CDR3 reads CASSPDSSNTEAFF. CDR3 sequence (DNA): TGCGCCAGCAGCCCGGACAGTTCGAACACTGAAGCTTTCTTT. The V gene is TRBV4-1, the J gene TRBJ1-1, with D maybe TRBD1 (6 bases). The CDR3 has 14 amino acids. With 4 bases removed from V and 1 base from J, the gap between germline ends came to 10 bases. Per the germline V gene, CDR1 is MGHRA and CDR2 is YSYEKL.

This chain links TRBV14 with TRBJ1-1; 7 bases are a match to TRBD1. Germline V lookup: CDR1 SGHDN, CDR2 FVKESK. The V gene end was trimmed by 6 bases and the J gene end by 1 base; junction bases not matched to a gene: 8. The CDR3 runs 15 residues. The CDR3 sequence is CASRNRGGKNTEAFF. CDR3 nucleotide sequence: TGTGCCAGCAGGAACAGGGGTGGGAAGAACACTGAAGCTTTCTTT.

The chain links TRBV1 to TRBJ2-1; the DNA was not used to check the table's D call, TRBD2. TRBV1 is a known pseudogene. The CDR3 contains 15 residues. The CDR3 coding sequence is TGCACCAGCAGCCAATGGGGACTTTCCTACAATGAGCAGTTCTTC. Protein: CTSSQWGLSYNEQFF.

This clone was picked up one time. The chain is built from TRBV5-1 and TRBJ2-1; 7 bases agree with TRBD2. The CDR3 has 12 amino acids. Germline CDR1 and CDR2: SGHRS and YFSETQ. V gave up 4 bases and J gave up 9 bases; unmatched junction bases: 4. The CDR3 DNA sequence: TGCGCCAGCAGCCTTGGCGGGGGTGAGCAGTTCTTC. Its translation: CASSLGGGEQFF.

The chain couples TRBV5-1 to TRBJ1-1; D call uncertain. The CDR3 has 13 residues. The V gene's germline CDR1 is SGHRS and CDR2 YFSETQ. V was cut by 4 bases and J by 0 bases, with 7 bases left in between. The CDR3 DNA reads as TGCGCCAGCAGCCAGGATATGAACACTGAAGCTTTCTTT. Translation: CASSQDMNTEAFF.

The chain carries TRBV9 and TRBJ1-1; unclear D gene. The CDR3 has 15 residues. Trimming removed 3 bases at V and 2 bases at J, with 14 bases between. Germline CDR1 reads SGDLS; CDR2 reads YYNGEE. The CDR3 loop is CASSANEFHNTEAFF. Here the CDR3 DNA reads TGTGCCAGCAGCGCCAACGAGTTCCACAACACTGAAGCTTTCTTT.

The genes are TRBV6-5 and TRBJ2-3; the match to TRBD1 covers 9 bases. Germline V gene data show CDR1 as MNHEY and CDR2 as SVGAGI. This CDR3 comprises 15 residues. V trimming: 2 bases; J trimming: 2 bases; junction bases outside the gene matches: 2. Written as DNA, the CDR3 is TGTGCCAGCAGTTACGGGACAGGGACCACAGATACGCAGTATTTT. Protein sequence: CASSYGTGTTDTQYF.

The chain uses TRBV7-8 and TRBJ2-7, with unresolved D. From germline, CDR1 is SGHVS and CDR2 FQNEAQ. The CDR3 is 11 residues long. Trimming left V 8 bases short and J 5 bases short, with 10 bases between. The CDR3 coding sequence is TGTGCCAGCGGAGTTATCCACGAGCAGTACTTC. The encoded protein is CASGVIHEQYF. The variable domain in full, completed from reference TRBV7-8 and TRBJ2-7, reads GAGVSQSPRYKVAKRGQDVALRCDPISGHVSLFWYQQALGQGPEFLTYFQNEAQLDKSGLPSDRFFAERPEGSVSTLKIQRTQQEDSAVYLCASGVIHEQYFGPGTRLTVT.

The genes are TRBV2 and TRBJ1-2, with D perhaps matching TRBD1 (6 bases). This CDR3 has 13 amino acids. Trimming took off 4 bases at V and 2 bases at J, with 8 bases between the two ends. The germline V gene has CDR1 SNHLY and CDR2 FYNNEI. Here the CDR3 DNA reads TGTGCCAGCAGTGTGGACAGAAACTATGGCTACACCTTC. Translation: CASSVDRNYGYTF. Variable domain in full (rest from reference TRBV2 and TRBJ1-2): EPEVTQTPSHQVTQMGQEVILRCVPISNHLYFYWYRQILGQKVEFLVSFYNNEISEKSEIFDDQFSVERPDGSNFTLKIRSTKLEDSAMYFCASSVDRNYGYTFGSGTRLTVV.

J is TRBJ2-2 and V is TRBV9; 8 bases line up with TRBD1. This CDR3 spans 16 amino acids. CDR1 is SGDLS, CDR2 YYNGEE, per germline. V lost 5 bases to trimming and J lost 8 bases; unmatched junction nucleotides: 14. CDR3 sequence reads: CASSGSWTGSMGELFF. The DNA for the CDR3 is TGTGCCAGCAGTGGAAGTTGGACAGGGTCGATGGGGGAGCTGTTTTTT.

This sequence joins TRBV16 and TRBJ1-2; perhaps TRBD1 as D (6 bases). The CDR3 extends over 17 amino acids. V lost 0 bases and J 2 bases, leaving 16 bases between the germline ends. Per the germline V gene, CDR1 is KGHSY and CDR2 is FQNENV. The CDR3, as DNA: TGTGCCAGCAGCCAATCAAGTGGTGGCCAGGGGAACTATGGCTACACCTTC. This encodes CASSQSSGGQGNYGYTF.

This clone appeared a single time. The chain recombines TRBV6-5 with TRBJ1-4; D is possibly TRBD1 (5 bases). V gave up 5 bases and J gave up 12 bases, with 22 bases separating them. The CDR3 has 15 residues. Germline V CDR1 and CDR2: MNHEY, SVGAGI. The CDR3 here is CASSPRQMGGLELFF. The CDR3 nucleotides are TGTGCCAGCAGTCCGAGACAGATGGGGGGGTTGGAACTGTTTTTT.

This clone was found a few times. The V call is TRBV5-4, the J call TRBJ2-6; the D is unclear. CDR3 size: 15 residues. Trimming cost V 0 bases and J 0 bases, with 4 bases left between them. CDR1 and CDR2 from the germline V gene are SGHNT and YYREEE (reference sequence). The CDR3, as DNA: TGTGCCAGCAGCTTGGCCAACTCTGGGGCCAACGTCCTGACTTTC. This translates into CASSLANSGANVLTF. Using reference TRBV5-4 and TRBJ2-6 for the parts outside the CDR3, the full variable domain is ETGVTQSPTHLIKTRGQQVTLRCSSQSGHNTVSWYQQALGQGPQFIFQYYREEENGRGNFPPRFSGLQFPNYSSELNVNALELDDSALYLCASSLANSGANVLTFGAGSRLTVL.

Concerning this clone itself: Other nucleotide sequences in the sample specify the same CDR3. This rearrangement joins TRBV28 to TRBJ2-5; D not resolved. CDR3 size: 12 residues. The V end lost 4 bases, the J end lost 4 bases, and 7 bases lay between the germline ends. Per germline, CDR1 MDHEN and CDR2 SYDVKM. The CDR3 loop is CASSSGTETQYF. CDR3 nucleotides: TGTGCCAGCAGTTCAGGAACAGAGACCCAGTACTTC.

This chain links TRBV3-1 (or the pseudogene TRBV3-2) with TRBJ2-1; 11 nucleotides align to TRBD2. The V and J ends lost 7 bases and 6 bases, in that order; junction bases with no gene match: 11. From germline, CDR1 is LGHDT and CDR2 YNNKEL (reference sequence). The CDR3 sequence is 16 residues long. The DNA for the CDR3 is TGTGCCAGCACCATCCCCGGACTAGCGGGCCTCAATGAGCAGTTCTTC. Residues: CASTIPGLAGLNEQFF.

The chain recombines TRBV19 with TRBJ2-3; 9 nucleotides match TRBD1. The junction had 8 bases not matched to a gene; V was cut back by 5 bases and J by 8 bases. CDR1 is LNHDA, CDR2 SQIVND, per germline (reference sequence). This CDR3 spans 14 amino acids. The CDR3 nucleotides read TGTGCCAGTAGTGCAGGGACAGGGAGGGGTACGCAGTATTTT. It codes for CASSAGTGRGTQYF.

The chain carries TRBV28 and TRBJ1-2, with D hard to call. Trimming took off 5 bases at V and 8 bases at J, with 21 bases between the two ends. The CDR3 runs 15 residues. Germline values: CDR1 MDHEN, CDR2 SYDVKM. The CDR3 coding sequence is TGTGCCAGCAGTCCAAACGGTTTGAGTCCTAGGGGCTACACCTTC. Translating it yields CASSPNGLSPRGYTF.

This chain links TRBV30 with TRBJ1-2; D uncertain. From germline, CDR1 is GTSNPN and CDR2 SVGIG (reference sequence). Trimming shortened V by 2 bases and J by 2 bases, and 6 bases separated the two germline ends. There are 12 residues in the CDR3. CDR3 DNA sequence: TGTGCCTGGAGTAGCAGGAACTATGGCTACACCTTC. Protein sequence: CAWSSRNYGYTF.

The chain recombines TRBV19 with TRBJ1-5, with 8 bases matching TRBD1. V dropped 8 bases and J dropped 0; count of bases not matched to a gene: 9. Germline values: CDR1 LNHDA, CDR2 SQIVND (reference sequence). CDR3 length equals 16 residues. The CDR3 here is CASSDRGYYSNQPQHF. The CDR3, as DNA: TGTGCCAGTTCCGACAGGGGCTACTATAGCAATCAGCCCCAGCATTTT. Full variable domain (remainder filled in from reference TRBV19 and TRBJ1-5): DGGITQSPKYLFRKEGQNVTLSCEQNLNHDAMYWYRQDPGQGLRLIYYSQIVNDFQKGDIAEGYSVSREKKESFPLTVTSAQKNPTAFYLCASSDRGYYSNQPQHFGDGTRLSIL.